The 8 T cell receptor beta chains below come from one sample, sequenced in a study of blood T cell repertoires in COVID-19. Sequencing was performed with immunoSEQ multiplex PCR; in TCRdb, only in-frame clones are kept and a portion is missing. Here the sample spans a few hundred thousand clones, roughly 80% being singletons. Sequenced material: PBMCs or T cells enriched from blood (not recorded which). The receptors were sampled from a man aged 45-65 years who had recovered from COVID-19.

The chain has TRBV29-1 and TRBJ1-2; 7 nucleotides align to TRBD1. V dropped 8 bases and J dropped 3; count of bases not matched to a gene: 12. Germline V gives CDR1 SQVTM, CDR2 ANQGSEA. This CDR3 is 14 amino acids long. As DNA, the CDR3 is TGCAGCACCGCGACAACAGGGGCAGACTATGGCTACACCTTC. This encodes CSTATTGADYGYTF.

In its sample, this clone was seen a few times. This chain joins TRBV6-2 or TRBV6-3 and TRBJ1-5; TRBD1 might be the D (5 bases). CDR3 length: 14 residues. Germline CDR1 MNHEY, CDR2 SVGEGT. Trimming removed 4 bases from V and 7 bases from J, with 14 bases in between. In nucleotides, the CDR3 is TGTGCCAGCAGTTTGGGAACATGGGGCCAGCCCCAGCATTTT. This translates into CASSLGTWGQPQHF.

This clone was observed a few times. The rearrangement uses TRBV6-1 and TRBJ1-1; the D is unclear. The CDR3 is 16 amino acids. The germline CDR1 and CDR2 sequences are MNHNS and SASEGT. The germline V and J ends were trimmed by 4 bases and 0 bases, with 15 bases remaining between them. The DNA for the CDR3 is TGTGCCAGCAGTGCTCTTTACAACGCCGTGAACACTGAAGCTTTCTTT. The encoded protein is CASSALYNAVNTEAFF.

This clone was picked up a small number of times. The chain uses TRBV10-3 and TRBJ2-2; D remains unclear. The CDR3 loop spans 12 amino acids. Deletions cut 7 bases from V and 3 bases from J, with 6 bases between. The germline V gene encodes CDR1 ENHRY and CDR2 SYGVKD. CDR3 DNA sequence: TGTGCCATCACGGGTGACACCGGGGAGCTGTTTTTT. This gives the protein CAITGDTGELFF.

The chain employs TRBV18 and TRBJ2-2; 9 bases align to TRBD2. CDR3 length: 15 amino acids. V was clipped by 3 bases and J by 7 bases; unmatched bases: 6. Germline V gene sequence: CDR1 KGHSH, CDR2 LQKENI. CDR3 DNA: TGTGCCAGCTCACCGGCGGGGGGGCCGAACGGGGAGCTGTTTTTT. Translating gives CASSPAGGPNGELFF. Supplemented by reference TRBV18 and TRBJ2-2, the full variable domain reads NAGVMQNPRHLVRRRGQEARLRCSPMKGHSHVYWYRQLPEEGLKFMVYLQKENIIDESGMPKERFSAEFPKEGPSILRIQQVVRGDSAAYFCASSPAGGPNGELFFGEGSRLTVL.

In its sample, this clone was seen once. V and J are TRBV27 and TRBJ2-1; 9 nucleotides align to TRBD1. In germline, CDR1 is MNHEY, CDR2 SMNVEV (reference sequence). This CDR3 is built from 16 residues. Trimming at V came to 7 bases and at J to 7 bases, leaving 14 bases not matched to a gene. CDR3 residues: CASIGDRDGVGNEQFF. The CDR3 DNA reads as TGTGCCAGCATCGGGGACAGGGACGGTGTAGGGAATGAGCAGTTCTTC.

V gene TRBV10-1 combines with J gene TRBJ2-7; D is perhaps TRBD1 (7 bases). There are 14 residues in the CDR3. Germline CDR1 and CDR2: WNHNN and SYGVQD (reference sequence). The V end lost 8 bases, the J end lost 3 bases, and 17 bases lay between the germline ends. The CDR3 nucleotides read TGCGCCAGCGCCCAGGGGGGACCGAGCTACGAGCAGTACTTC. Residues: CASAQGGPSYEQYF.

The genes are TRBV19 and TRBJ1-5; D remains ambiguous. The CDR3 spans 16 residues. The germline V gene has CDR1 LNHDA and CDR2 SQIVND (reference sequence). The V and J ends lost 5 bases and 3 bases respectively, with 17 bases between them. The CDR3 coding sequence is TGTGCCAGTAGTGGAATTCCTAGAGATTTCAATCAGCCCCAGCATTTT. Translating it yields CASSGIPRDFNQPQHF.